Here is one T cell receptor beta chain with its context. Germline lookup yields CDR1 SGHDT and CDR2 YYEEEE. Trimming took 4 bases from V and 2 from J; bases not matched to a gene: 11. This CDR3 is built from 17 residues. Only in-frame clones appear in the TCRdb table, and some are missing; sequencing was by immunoSEQ multiplex PCR. The table records approximately 41,000 clones, 75% to 85% of them present only once. The record originates from a study of memory CD4+ T cells and cytomegalovirus serostatus. Study as a whole: Of the healthy Belgian adults, nine or ten were CMV seropositive and 24 seronegative.

Single viable CD3+CD4+CD8-CD45RO+ cells were sorted as the memory CD4+ T cells. CMV serostatus came from serum IgG against pp150, pp28, p38, p52. The genes are TRBV5-6 and TRBJ2-7; 11 nucleotides line up with TRBD1. Material: memory CD4+ T cells from blood. The source of this sequence is an adult in good health and CMV-seronegative. This CDR3 is CASSLFGQGALAYEQYF. In DNA form, the CDR3 reads TGTGCCAGCAGCCTTTTTGGACAGGGGGCTTTAGCCTACGAGCAGTACTTC.